Listed below are T cell receptor beta chains from one sample, sequenced in a study of vaccination and CD4 T cells after COVID-19. TCRdb ran MiXCR on the PCR reads and lists one entry per CDR3 protein. The sample gives approximately 15,000 distinct CDR3 sequences, about a fifth of which show up once; more than 10% is in the top ten. These receptors' targets are unknown. The sample here was CD4+ T cells from blood, cultured in vitro, taken before SARS-CoV-2 vaccination. The receptors were sampled from a human donor who received a COVID-19 vaccine. The CDR3 runs from the conserved cysteine through the conserved F or W. The D gene is left open where the match is weak. Clone size is given for some rows only: seen once, a few or many times, or a class if the clone is expanded.

CDR3 DNA | CDR3 protein | V gene | D gene | clone size | J gene
TGCAGTGCTAGAGTAGGCGCTAGCAATCAGCCCCAGCATTTT | CSARVGASNQPQHF | TRBV20-1 | - | medium-sized | TRBJ1-5
TGCGCCAGCAGCTTGGATGGGGCCCGTAACACTGAAGCTTTCTTT | CASSLDGARNTEAFF | TRBV5-1 | - | - | TRBJ1-1
TGCGCCAGCAGCTTGGCACCGGACTATGGCTACACCTTC | CASSLAPDYGYTF | TRBV5-1 | - | - | TRBJ1-2
TGTGCCAGCAGCATCCGGGCTCAGGGTCCCGGGGAGCTGTTTTTT | CASSIRAQGPGELFF | TRBV6-1 | - | - | TRBJ2-2
TGTGCCAGCAGCGCGGGACTAGTTTACAATGAGCAGTTCTTC | CASSAGLVYNEQFF | TRBV5-6 | TRBD2 | few | TRBJ2-1
TGTGCCTGGTTAGACAAGAGGTACGCTTTCTTT | CAWLDKRYAFF | TRBV30 | - | - | TRBJ1-1
TGTGCCAGCAGCGGGTCGGAACTAGCGGGGATCTACGAGCAGTACTTC | CASSGSELAGIYEQYF | TRBV5-3 | TRBD2 | - | TRBJ2-7
TGCAGTGCTAGAGACGTACACTCCTACGAGCAGTACTTC | CSARDVHSYEQYF | TRBV20-1 | - | few | TRBJ2-7
TGCGCCAGCAGCTTGCAGTCGGGGGGCGGGGAGCTGTTTTTT | CASSLQSGGGELFF | TRBV5-1 | TRBD2 | few | TRBJ2-2
TGTGCCAGCAGTGAAGCCCGGGGAGATAATTCACCCCTCCACTTT | CASSEARGDNSPLHF | TRBV6-1 | - | medium-sized | TRBJ1-6
TGTGCCAGTAGTACCGACCCGGGACTAGCGGGGGATGAGCAGTTCTTC | CASSTDPGLAGDEQFF | TRBV19 | TRBD2 | - | TRBJ2-1
TGTGCCAGCAGCTCCGGGACTAGCCGGGAGCTGTTTTTT | CASSSGTSRELFF | TRBV7-2 | TRBD2 | few | TRBJ2-2
TGTGCCAGCAGCCAAGATGTAGAGACCCAGTACTTC | CASSQDVETQYF | TRBV3-1 | - | few | TRBJ2-5
TGTGCCAGCAGCCACGGCCTTCAAGAGACCCAGTACTTC | CASSHGLQETQYF | TRBV3-1 | - | - | TRBJ2-5
TGCAGCGTTGTCCCGGGAAACAATGAGCAGTTCTTC | CSVVPGNNEQFF | TRBV29-1 | - | - | TRBJ2-1
TGTGCCATCAGGGGTGGGAACGATGAAAAACTGTTTTTT | CAIRGGNDEKLFF | TRBV10-3 | - | - | TRBJ1-4
TGTGCCAGCAGCTTCTTCTCTAGCACAGATACGCAGTATTTT | CASSFFSSTDTQYF | TRBV5-6 | - | - | TRBJ2-3
TGCAGTGCTAGGAGGGACAGGGCCTATGGCTACACCTTC | CSARRDRAYGYTF | TRBV20-1 | TRBD1 | - | TRBJ1-2
TGCAGTGCCACCGTGAGACTGCCGGGCGGCAATCAGCCCCAGCATTTT | CSATVRLPGGNQPQHF | TRBV20-1 | - | - | TRBJ1-5
TGTGCCAGCAGTTACTCGTCGGACGCTAACTATGGCTACACCTTC | CASSYSSDANYGYTF | TRBV6-5 | - | few | TRBJ1-2
TGTGCCAGCAGTTTGGGGAGCGGGGTACAGTATGGCTACACCTTC | CASSLGSGVQYGYTF | TRBV28 | - | once | TRBJ1-2
TGTGCCAGCAGCTGGGGGGGGGGCGGAGATACGCAGTATTTT | CASSWGGGGDTQYF | TRBV7-2 | - | few | TRBJ2-3
TGCAGTGCTAGAGAACAAACAGGGTATTATGGCTACACCTTC | CSAREQTGYYGYTF | TRBV20-1 | - | few | TRBJ1-2
TGTGCCAGCAGTCCCAGGGCTGGAAACACCATATATTTT | CASSPRAGNTIYF | TRBV27 | - | few | TRBJ1-3
TGCGCCAGCAGTGAGAACAGGGGTAATTCACCCCTCCACTTT | CASSENRGNSPLHF | TRBV10-1 | TRBD1 | few | TRBJ1-6
TGTGCCAGTAGTATGCGGGACGGGAACATTCAGTACTTC | CASSMRDGNIQYF | TRBV19 | - | few | TRBJ2-4
TGTGCCAGCAGATTGGTTCGGGACACTGAAGCTTTCTTT | CASRLVRDTEAFF | TRBV5-4 | - | - | TRBJ1-1
TGTGCCAGCATCGGGGGAAACGGGTACGAGCAGTACTTC | CASIGGNGYEQYF | TRBV6-1 | - | - | TRBJ2-7
TGTGCCAGCAGTTACTACGGGAATGATGCGAACACTGAAGCTTTCTTT | CASSYYGNDANTEAFF | TRBV6-5 | - | - | TRBJ1-1
TGTGCCAGCAGAGGGACAGGGCGGTACGAGCAGTACTTC | CASRGTGRYEQYF | TRBV2 | TRBD1 | - | TRBJ2-7
TGTGCCAGTACCCGACCGGGACAGGCCTACTATGGCTACACCTTC | CASTRPGQAYYGYTF | TRBV19 | TRBD1 | - | TRBJ1-2
TGTGCCACCAGTGATTTTGTTTGGGGTGAAGCTTTCTTT | CATSDFVWGEAFF | TRBV24-1 | - | few | TRBJ1-1
TGTGCCAGCAGCCAAGCCCAGCGGGGAACAGATACGCAGTATTTT | CASSQAQRGTDTQYF | TRBV3-1 | TRBD2 | - | TRBJ2-3
TGTGCCAGCAGCTTGTGGTATTCGGGCGGCCCCTACGAGCAGTACTTC | CASSLWYSGGPYEQYF | TRBV5-4 | - | few | TRBJ2-7
TGTGCCAGCAGCCAAGGCAGGTCTGGCAATCAGCCCCAGCATTTT | CASSQGRSGNQPQHF | TRBV3-1 | - | - | TRBJ1-5
TGCAGTGCTGGAGATCGACTCGGGTCTAATGAAAAACTGTTTTTT | CSAGDRLGSNEKLFF | TRBV20-1 | - | - | TRBJ1-4
TGTGCCAGCAGGAGCGGGACAGGGGCGCAGCCCCAGCATTTT | CASRSGTGAQPQHF | TRBV12-3/TRBV12-4 | TRBD1 | - | TRBJ1-5
TGTGCCAGCAGCGAGACTCCTACCGGGGAGCTGTTTTTT | CASSETPTGELFF | TRBV2 | - | - | TRBJ2-2
TGCGCCAGCAGTGGACTAGCGGGGCCCGGGGAGCTGTTTTTT | CASSGLAGPGELFF | TRBV10-1 | TRBD2 | - | TRBJ2-2
TGTGCCAGCGCGGGGGGCTCCTACAATGAGCAGTTCTTC | CASAGGSYNEQFF | TRBV6-1 | TRBD2 | few | TRBJ2-1
TGTGCCAGCAGCTCAACTGGGGGCGGACGGCACACTGAAGCTTTCTTT | CASSSTGGGRHTEAFF | TRBV7-9 | - | few | TRBJ1-1
TGTGCCAGCCTTTTCTCGGGAATCAACGAGCAGTACTTC | CASLFSGINEQYF | TRBV2 | - | - | TRBJ2-7
TGCAGCGTTGAAGAAGGAGGCTTCTATGGCTACACCTTC | CSVEEGGFYGYTF | TRBV29-1 | - | - | TRBJ1-2
TGTGCCAGCAGTTTTCGCGGGACAGGGTTTTCCTACGAGCAGTACTTC | CASSFRGTGFSYEQYF | TRBV5-6 | TRBD1 | once | TRBJ2-7
TGTGCCAGCAGTGAAGCTGCGGGGGGGAGCTCCTATAATTCACCCCTCCACTTT | CASSEAAGGSSYNSPLHF | TRBV6-1 | - | - | TRBJ1-6
TGTGCCAGTAGTATACAGGGACCTAACTATGGCTACACCTTC | CASSIQGPNYGYTF | TRBV19 | - | - | TRBJ1-2
TGTGCCAGCAGCGTAGGCCTACAGGGGCGGGACACTGAAGCTTTCTTT | CASSVGLQGRDTEAFF | TRBV9 | TRBD1 | - | TRBJ1-1
TGTGCCAGTAGTATCAGCAGGGAAAATTCACCCCTCCACTTT | CASSISRENSPLHF | TRBV19 | - | few | TRBJ1-6
TGTGCCAGCAGCACGGGACAGGGGGCGAGAACCGGGGAGCTGTTTTTT | CASSTGQGARTGELFF | TRBV7-3 | TRBD1 | - | TRBJ2-2
TGTGCCAGCAGCATGACAGGGAGAGGAAACACCATATATTTT | CASSMTGRGNTIYF | TRBV5-4 | TRBD1 | few | TRBJ1-3
TGTGCCAGCAGTTTAATAACTAGCGAAGGGAATGAGCAGTTCTTC | CASSLITSEGNEQFF | TRBV28 | TRBD2 | - | TRBJ2-1
TGCAGTGCTAGATATACCGGTGAGCAGTTCTTC | CSARYTGEQFF | TRBV20-1 | - | - | TRBJ2-1